The 16 T cell receptor beta chains below come from one sample, sequenced in a study of blood T cell repertoires in COVID-19. Clones were sequenced by immunoSEQ multiplex PCR, and TCRdb holds only the in-frame ones, with some missing. The sample yields around 120,000 clones, around 63% seen once. Material for sequencing was peripheral blood. The source of these receptors is a woman between 65 and 79 years old with acute or convalescent COVID-19.

This clone was recorded only once. V and J are TRBV19 and TRBJ2-1; D ambiguous. V shed 8 bases and J shed 4 bases, with 6 bases lying between them. The CDR3 contains 11 residues. The germline gives CDR1 LNHDA, CDR2 SQIVND (reference sequence). DNA of the CDR3: TGTGCCAGTGGCAGGTACAATGAGCAGTTCTTC. It encodes CASGRYNEQFF.

The chain uses TRBV28 and TRBJ2-7; 7 nucleotides align to TRBD1. There are 15 residues in the CDR3. The germline V gene has CDR1 MDHEN and CDR2 SYDVKM. V lost 7 bases, J lost 0 bases, and 9 bases stayed unmatched. The CDR3 reads CASTPRGSSSYEQYF. CDR3 bases: TGTGCCAGCACACCCAGGGGGTCCAGCTCCTACGAGCAGTACTTC. Variable domain in full (rest from reference TRBV28 and TRBJ2-7): DVKVTQSSRYLVKRTGEKVFLECVQDMDHENMFWYRQDPGLGLRLIYFSYDVKMKEKGDIPEGYSVSREKKERFSLILESASTNQTSMYLCASTPRGSSSYEQYFGPGTRLTVT.

This clone has just a few counts. V is TRBV3-1 (or the pseudogene TRBV3-2) and J is TRBJ1-1; the match to TRBD1 covers 9 bases. Germline loops: CDR1 LGHDT, CDR2 YNNKEL (reference sequence). CDR3 length: 14 residues. Trimming took 2 bases from V and 7 from J; bases not matched to a gene: 5. CDR3 region: CASSQTGGVSEAFF. Here the CDR3 DNA reads TGTGCCAGCAGCCAAACAGGGGGCGTGAGTGAAGCTTTCTTT.

The chain employs TRBV6-5 and TRBJ1-2; D is unresolved. This CDR3 has 15 amino acids. Germline assignment: CDR1 MNHEY and CDR2 SVGAGI. The V end was cut by 2 bases, the J end by 4 bases, with 14 bases between. This chain's CDR3 is CASSYVGEGPYGYTF. In nucleotides, the CDR3 is TGTGCCAGCAGTTACGTCGGAGAAGGCCCCTATGGCTACACCTTC.

The genes are TRBV6-5 and TRBJ1-4; TRBD1 might be the D (6 bases). Germline V gene lookup returns CDR1 MNHEY and CDR2 SVGAGI. V lost 4 bases and J lost 5, with 14 bases in between. This CDR3 contains 15 residues. In DNA form, the CDR3 reads TGTGCCAGCAGTTCCCTTGGGAGGGGGAATGAAAAACTGTTTTTT. This translates into CASSSLGRGNEKLFF.

This clone was picked up a small number of times. The V call is TRBV28, the J call TRBJ2-1, with a tentative D call TRBD2 (5 bases). CDR1 is MDHEN, CDR2 SYDVKM, per germline. This CDR3 is built from 12 residues. Trimming took 3 bases from V and 6 from J, leaving 6 bases between them. The CDR3 sequence: CASSFTSNEQFF. CDR3 nucleotide sequence: TGTGCCAGCAGTTTTACTAGCAATGAGCAGTTCTTC.

CDR3 residues: CSVQAGVPGELFF. The CDR3 nucleotides read TGCAGCGTTCAAGCGGGAGTTCCCGGGGAGCTGTTTTTT. The gene calls are TRBV29-1 and TRBJ2-2; 8 bases are a match to TRBD2. V shed 5 bases and J 6 bases; nucleotides not matched to a gene: 5. Germline V gene sequence: CDR1 SQVTM, CDR2 ANQGSEA. This CDR3 is 13 amino acids long.

This chain links TRBV19 with TRBJ1-2; no definite D call. CDR3 length: 14 amino acids. Between the trimmed V and J ends, which lost 9 bases and 6 bases, there was a span of 20 bases. Germline V gene sequence: CDR1 LNHDA, CDR2 SQIVND (reference sequence). The CDR3 loop reads CASSITRAQDGYTF. The CDR3, as DNA: TGTGCCAGCTCCATAACGCGGGCCCAGGATGGCTACACCTTC.

V usage is TRBV23-1 and J usage is TRBJ2-1; D uncertain. TRBV23-1 is sorted into the ORF group, with uncertain function. The CDR3 runs to 13 residues. V lost 5 bases to trimming and J lost 8 bases, with 13 bases between them. The CDR3 coding sequence is TGCGCCAGCAGTTCCTTCCTTAGAGATGAGCAGTTCTTC. Protein product: CASSSFLRDEQFF.

A few counts support this clone. The chain recombines TRBV2 with TRBJ2-7; D is unresolved. Looked up from germline, CDR1 is SNHLY and CDR2 is FYNNEI. The germline V and J ends were trimmed by 2 bases and 5 bases, with 13 bases remaining between them. The CDR3 extends over 14 amino acids. CDR3 amino acids: CASSEPGLANEQYF. The CDR3 nucleotides read TGTGCCAGCAGTGAACCCGGGTTGGCCAACGAGCAGTACTTC.

V gene TRBV5-4 combines with J gene TRBJ1-1, with a weak D call TRBD1 (5 bases). The CDR3 is made up of 13 amino acids. Deletions cut 7 bases from V and 4 bases from J, with 14 bases between. Germline-derived CDR1 and CDR2 are SGHNT and YYREEE (reference sequence). CDR3 sequence reads: CASGMGGSTEAFF. In nucleotides, the CDR3 is TGTGCCAGCGGGATGGGGGGGAGCACTGAAGCTTTCTTT. The full variable domain, rest sourced from reference TRBV5-4 and TRBJ1-1, is ETGVTQSPTHLIKTRGQQVTLRCSSQSGHNTVSWYQQALGQGPQFIFQYYREEENGRGNFPPRFSGLQFPNYSSELNVNALELDDSALYLCASGMGGSTEAFFGQGTRLTVV.

The chain uses TRBV10-2 and TRBJ1-2; D gene unclear. CDR3 length: 13 amino acids. V was shortened by 3 bases and J by 5 bases, with 10 bases between the two germline ends. Per the germline V gene, CDR1 is WSHSY and CDR2 is SAAADI. CDR3 DNA: TGCGCCAGCAGTGATGGGCAGGTTTATGGCTACACCTTC. Its protein product is CASSDGQVYGYTF.

This rearrangement joins TRBV24-1 to TRBJ2-1; 9 bases fit TRBD2. This CDR3 region has 18 residues. The trim removed 4 bases at V and 6 bases at J, leaving 15 bases unmatched. CDR1 and CDR2 from the germline V gene are KGHDR and SFDVKD. CDR3 bases: TGTGCCACCAGTGACCCCAATAGCGGGAGCGGGCACGGCAATGAGCAGTTCTTC. This translates into CATSDPNSGSGHGNEQFF.

The rearrangement uses TRBV5-1 and TRBJ2-1; 7 positions match TRBD2. Germline V lookup: CDR1 SGHRS, CDR2 YFSETQ. V shed 0 bases and J 6 bases; nucleotides not matched to a gene: 9. The CDR3 totals 16 residues. CDR3 DNA: TGCGCCAGCAGCTTGGAAGCGGGGTTGGTCGGCAATGAGCAGTTCTTC. It is translated as CASSLEAGLVGNEQFF.

The V call is TRBV6-6, the J call TRBJ1-1; tentative D call: TRBD1 (5 bases). The CDR3 extends over 14 amino acids. V was shortened by 0 bases and J by 5 bases, with 10 bases between the two germline ends. CDR1 MNHNY and CDR2 SVGAGI come from the germline V gene (reference sequence). The CDR3: CASSYSGAATEAFF. The CDR3 DNA reads TGTGCCAGCAGTTACTCAGGGGCGGCTACTGAAGCTTTCTTT.

The chain uses TRBV24-1 and TRBJ2-3; D is possibly TRBD2 (5 bases). The CDR3 loop spans 19 amino acids. The germline gives CDR1 KGHDR, CDR2 SFDVKD. The V gene lost 4 bases and the J gene lost 2 bases, with 24 bases spanning the gap. The CDR3, as DNA: TGTGCCACCAGTGACCCTACTAGTTCTGGGAGTGGGTACACAGATACGCAGTATTTT. Encoded protein: CATSDPTSSGSGYTDTQYF.